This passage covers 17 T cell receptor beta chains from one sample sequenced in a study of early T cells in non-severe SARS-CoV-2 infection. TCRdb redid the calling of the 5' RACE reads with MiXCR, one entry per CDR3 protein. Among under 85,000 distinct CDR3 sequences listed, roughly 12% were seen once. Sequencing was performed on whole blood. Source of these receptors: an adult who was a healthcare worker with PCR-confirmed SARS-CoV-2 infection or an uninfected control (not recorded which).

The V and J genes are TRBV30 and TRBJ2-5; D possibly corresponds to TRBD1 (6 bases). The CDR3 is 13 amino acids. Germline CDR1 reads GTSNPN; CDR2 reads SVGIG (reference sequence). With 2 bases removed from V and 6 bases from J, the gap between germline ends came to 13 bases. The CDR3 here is CAWSPQGLQTQYF. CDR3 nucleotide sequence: TGTGCCTGGAGTCCCCAGGGGCTGCAGACCCAGTACTTC.

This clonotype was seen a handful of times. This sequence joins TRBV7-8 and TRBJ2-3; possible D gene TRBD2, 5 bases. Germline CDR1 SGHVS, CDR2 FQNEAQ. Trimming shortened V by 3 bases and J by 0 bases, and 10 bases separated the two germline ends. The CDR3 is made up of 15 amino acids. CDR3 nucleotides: TGTGCCAGCAGCTTGAGGGTCTCTAGCACAGATACGCAGTATTTT. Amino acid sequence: CASSLRVSSTDTQYF.

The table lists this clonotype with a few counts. CDR3: CSARDIRAGYNSPLHF. CDR3 sequence (DNA): TGCAGTGCTAGAGATATTCGGGCAGGGTACAATTCACCCCTCCACTTT. The rearrangement links TRBV20-1 to TRBJ1-6; D might be TRBD1 (5 bases). Germline-derived CDR1 and CDR2 are DFQATT and SNEGSKA (reference sequence). V shed 0 bases and J shed 7 bases, with 16 bases lying between them. This CDR3 has 16 residues.

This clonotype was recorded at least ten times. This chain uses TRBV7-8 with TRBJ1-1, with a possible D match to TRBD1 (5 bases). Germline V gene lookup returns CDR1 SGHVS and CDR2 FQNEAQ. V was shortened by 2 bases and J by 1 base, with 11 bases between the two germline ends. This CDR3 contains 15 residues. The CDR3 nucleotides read TGTGCCAGCAGCTTACGAGGGACCAGGAACACTGAAGCTTTCTTT. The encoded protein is CASSLRGTRNTEAFF.

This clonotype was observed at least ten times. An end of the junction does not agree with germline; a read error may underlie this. Here the CDR3 DNA reads TGTGCTAGCAGTTTCAGACTAGCGGGAGGCACCCAAGAGACCCAGTACTTC. This sequence encodes CASSFRLAGGTQETQYF. The rearrangement joins TRBV7-7 to TRBJ2-5, with TRBD2 matching 13 bases. The CDR3 loop spans 17 amino acids. Germline CDR1 is SSHAT and CDR2 is FNYEAQ (reference sequence).

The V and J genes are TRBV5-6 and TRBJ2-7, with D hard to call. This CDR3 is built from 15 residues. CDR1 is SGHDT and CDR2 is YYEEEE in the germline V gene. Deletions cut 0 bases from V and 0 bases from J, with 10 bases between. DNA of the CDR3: TGTGCCAGCAGCTTGGGTCCTACAAGCTCCTACGAGCAGTACTTC. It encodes CASSLGPTSSYEQYF.

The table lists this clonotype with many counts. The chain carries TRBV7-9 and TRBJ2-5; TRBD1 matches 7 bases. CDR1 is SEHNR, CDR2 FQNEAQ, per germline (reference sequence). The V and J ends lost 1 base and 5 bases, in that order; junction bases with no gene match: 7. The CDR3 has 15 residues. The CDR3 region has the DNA TGTGCCAGCAGCTTAGAGGGGACAGCTCTCGAGACCCAGTACTTC. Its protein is CASSLEGTALETQYF.

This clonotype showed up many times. The CDR3: CSARVPKGARDTIYF. The CDR3, as DNA: TGCAGTGCTAGAGTCCCCAAAGGGGCCCGGGACACCATATATTTT. The chain has TRBV20-1 and TRBJ1-3; TRBD1 is a possible D gene (5 bases). The germline CDR1 and CDR2 sequences are DFQATT and SNEGSKA (reference sequence). Deletions cut 1 base from V and 8 bases from J, with 18 bases between. This CDR3 has 15 residues.

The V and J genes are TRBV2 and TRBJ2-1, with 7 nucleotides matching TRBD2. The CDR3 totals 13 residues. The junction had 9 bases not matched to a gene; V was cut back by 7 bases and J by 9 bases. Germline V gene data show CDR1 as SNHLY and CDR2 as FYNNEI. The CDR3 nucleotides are TGTGCCAGCATAACGCGGGAGAGGAGTGAGCAGTTCTTC. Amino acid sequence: CASITRERSEQFF.

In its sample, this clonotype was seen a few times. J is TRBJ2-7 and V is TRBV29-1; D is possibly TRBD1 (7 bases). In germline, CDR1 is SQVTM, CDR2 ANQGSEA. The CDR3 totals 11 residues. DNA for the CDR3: TGCGGAGGGGGCAGCTCCTACGAGCAGTACTTC. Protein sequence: CGGGSSYEQYF.

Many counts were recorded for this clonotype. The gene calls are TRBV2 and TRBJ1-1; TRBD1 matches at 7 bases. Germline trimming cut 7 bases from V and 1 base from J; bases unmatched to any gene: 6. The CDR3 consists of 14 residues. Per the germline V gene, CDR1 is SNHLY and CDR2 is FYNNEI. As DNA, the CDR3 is TGTGCCAGCACTGCACAGGGGACGAACACTGAAGCTTTCTTT. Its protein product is CASTAQGTNTEAFF.

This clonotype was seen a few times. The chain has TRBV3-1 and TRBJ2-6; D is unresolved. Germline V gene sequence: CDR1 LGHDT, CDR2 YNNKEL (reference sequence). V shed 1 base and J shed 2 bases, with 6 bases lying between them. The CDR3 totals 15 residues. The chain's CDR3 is CASSQGWTGANVLTF. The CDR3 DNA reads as TGTGCCAGCAGCCAAGGCTGGACTGGGGCCAACGTCCTGACTTTC.

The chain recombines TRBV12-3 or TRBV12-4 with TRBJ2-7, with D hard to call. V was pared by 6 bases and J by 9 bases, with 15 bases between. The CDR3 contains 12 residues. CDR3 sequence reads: CASRPAAGGQYF. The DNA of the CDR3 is TGTGCCAGCAGGCCGGCCGCCGGCGGGCAGTACTTC.

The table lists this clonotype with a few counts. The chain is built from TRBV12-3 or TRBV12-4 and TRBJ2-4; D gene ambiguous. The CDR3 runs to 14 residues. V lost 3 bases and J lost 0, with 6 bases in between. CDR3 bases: TGTGCCAGCAGTTTGATGGGAGCCAAAAACATTCAGTACTTC. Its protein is CASSLMGAKNIQYF.

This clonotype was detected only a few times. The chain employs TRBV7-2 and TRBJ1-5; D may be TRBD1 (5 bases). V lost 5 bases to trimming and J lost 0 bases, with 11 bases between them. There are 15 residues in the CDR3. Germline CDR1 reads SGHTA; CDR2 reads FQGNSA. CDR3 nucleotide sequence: TGTGCCAGCAGCGAGACAGACGATAGCAATCAGCCCCAGCATTTT. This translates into CASSETDDSNQPQHF.

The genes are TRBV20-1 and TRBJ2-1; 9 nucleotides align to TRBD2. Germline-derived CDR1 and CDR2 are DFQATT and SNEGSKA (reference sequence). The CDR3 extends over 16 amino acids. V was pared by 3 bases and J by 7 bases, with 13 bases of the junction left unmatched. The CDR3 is CSARDSWREGRNEQFF. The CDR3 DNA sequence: TGCAGTGCTAGGGACTCTTGGCGGGAGGGTAGGAATGAGCAGTTCTTC.

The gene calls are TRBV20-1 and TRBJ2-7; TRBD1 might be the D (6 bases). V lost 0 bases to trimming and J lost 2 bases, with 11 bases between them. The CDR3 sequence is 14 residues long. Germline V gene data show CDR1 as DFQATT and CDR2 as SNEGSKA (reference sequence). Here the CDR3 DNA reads TGCAGTGCTAGAGATCCCGGGACACCCTACGAGCAGTACTTC. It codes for CSARDPGTPYEQYF.